Shown below are 32 T cell receptor beta chains from a single sample sequenced in a study of technical replicates of blood from a few donors. Method: immunoSEQ multiplex PCR; TCRdb's copy keeps in-frame clones and lacks some. The sample records some 60,000 clones, around 87% being singletons. Specimen: PBMCs. Receptors were obtained from a human donor in good health. Some clones in this sample may be carry-over from other donors' samples.

This chain links TRBV4-1 with TRBJ1-5, with D perhaps TRBD1 (5 bases). The V gene lost 0 bases and the J gene lost 7 bases, with 16 bases spanning the gap. The germline V gene has CDR1 MGHRA and CDR2 YSYEKL. CDR3 length: 16 amino acids. CDR3 sequence (DNA): TGCGCCAGCAGCCAAGATTTAGTAGGGGCGCAGCAGCCCCAGCATTTT. It is translated as CASSQDLVGAQQPQHF.

The chain joins TRBV2 to TRBJ2-3; TRBD2 matches 12 bases. Germline lookup yields CDR1 SNHLY and CDR2 FYNNEI. The CDR3 length is 14 residues. The ends lost 7 bases at V and 8 bases at J; junction bases unmatched: 7. The CDR3 DNA sequence: TGTGCCAGCACACCCCGACTAGCGGGAGTTACGCAGTATTTT. It specifies CASTPRLAGVTQYF.

This clone has just one count. The chain links TRBV4-2 to TRBJ2-2; 10 nucleotides match TRBD2. V dropped 1 base and J dropped 7; count of bases not matched to a gene: 15. The germline V gene has CDR1 LGHNA and CDR2 YNFKEQ. CDR3 length equals 19 residues. The CDR3 reads CASSQASAGSGGAHGELFF. The CDR3 DNA sequence: TGTGCCAGCAGCCAAGCCTCCGCCGGGAGCGGGGGGGCCCACGGGGAGCTGTTTTTT.

The chain links TRBV6-5 to TRBJ2-7, with TRBD2 matching over 9 bases. The CDR3 length is 14 residues. CDR1 MNHEY and CDR2 SVGAGI come from the germline V gene. J was trimmed by 2 bases and V by 2 bases; bases with no gene match: 1. The CDR3 DNA is TGTGCCAGCAGTTACGCGGGAGGGCCCTACGAGCAGTACTTC. Translating gives CASSYAGGPYEQYF.

The V gene is TRBV5-6, the J gene TRBJ2-7, with D perhaps matching TRBD1 (6 bases). V gave up 3 bases and J gave up 4 bases, with 11 bases separating them. The CDR3 length is 13 residues. Germline values: CDR1 SGHDT, CDR2 YYEEEE. The CDR3 loop is CASSYPTGYEQYF. The CDR3, as DNA: TGTGCCAGCAGCTACCCGACAGGATACGAGCAGTACTTC.

This clone occurred a few times. The J gene is TRBJ2-3, the V gene TRBV25-1; 7 positions agree with TRBD1. The V and J ends lost 6 bases and 5 bases, in that order; junction bases with no gene match: 5. This CDR3 has 13 residues. Germline V gene data show CDR1 as MGHDK and CDR2 as SYGVNS. CDR3 coding DNA: TGTGCCAGCAGCAAACCAGGGGGAGATACGCAGTATTTT. It yields the protein CASSKPGGDTQYF. Complete variable domain (other parts from reference TRBV25-1 and TRBJ2-3): EADIYQTPRYLVIGTGKKITLECSQTMGHDKMYWYQQDPGMELHLIHYSYGVNSTEKGDLSSESTVSRIRTEHFPLTLESARPSHTSQYLCASSKPGGDTQYFGPGTRLTVL.

This clone has only one observation. The V and J genes are TRBV11-3 and TRBJ2-2; D is possibly TRBD2 (6 bases). Germline V lookup: CDR1 SGHNT, CDR2 YENEEA. Trimming removed 1 base from V and 4 bases from J, with 10 bases in between. The CDR3 is made up of 15 amino acids. The DNA for the CDR3 is TGTGCCAGCAGCTTAGCAGCGGGTTCCACCGGGGAGCTGTTTTTT. Its translation: CASSLAAGSTGELFF.

This clone was seen once. V is TRBV6-5 and J is TRBJ2-1; 8 nucleotides agree with TRBD1. Germline V gives CDR1 MNHEY, CDR2 SVGAGI. V lost 11 bases to trimming and J lost 7 bases; unmatched junction nucleotides: 13. This CDR3 has 14 residues. As DNA, the CDR3 is TGTGCCGGTCCCCGGGACAGGCCAATTAATGAGCAGTTCTTC. It translates to CAGPRDRPINEQFF.

This sequence joins TRBV2 and TRBJ1-1; D is ambiguous. In germline, CDR1 is SNHLY, CDR2 FYNNEI. V gave up 0 bases and J gave up 7 bases, with 9 bases separating them. This CDR3 has 13 amino acids. The CDR3 DNA is TGTGCCAGCAGTGAAGCGCCGAGGATTGAAGCTTTCTTT. This codes for CASSEAPRIEAFF.

This chain links TRBV7-6 with TRBJ2-1; TRBD2 is a possible D gene (6 bases). The CDR3 loop spans 17 amino acids. The germline gives CDR1 SGHVS, CDR2 FNYEAQ. Between the trimmed V and J ends, which lost 1 base and 3 bases, there was a span of 16 bases. This CDR3 is CASSLVPAGGVYNEQFF. CDR3 sequence (DNA): TGTGCCAGCAGCTTAGTCCCAGCGGGTGGTGTCTACAATGAGCAGTTCTTC.

The chain links TRBV9 to TRBJ1-6; D may be TRBD1 (5 bases). Germline V gene sequence: CDR1 SGDLS, CDR2 YYNGEE. Trimming stripped 4 bases from V and 10 bases from J, with 15 bases between. This CDR3 is 14 amino acids long. In DNA, the CDR3 is TGTGCCAGCAGCCCCACTCAGGGAGGGTCACCCCTCCACTTT. It specifies CASSPTQGGSPLHF.

The DNA of the CDR3 is TGTGCCAGCAGCTTACATAGCGCGAACACCGGGGAGCTGTTTTTT. Protein product: CASSLHSANTGELFF. The gene calls are TRBV7-2 and TRBJ2-2, with D possibly matching TRBD2 (5 bases). V was pared by 2 bases and J by 0 bases, with 7 bases between. Germline loops: CDR1 SGHTA, CDR2 FQGNSA. This CDR3 is 15 amino acids long. The full variable domain, its missing parts supplied by reference TRBV7-2 and TRBJ2-2, is GAGVSQSPSNKVTEKGKDVELRCDPISGHTALYWYRQSLGQGLEFLIYFQGNSAPDKSGLPSDRFSAERTGGSVSTLTIQRTQQEDSAVYLCASSLHSANTGELFFGEGSRLTVL.

The chain has TRBV5-4 and TRBJ2-5; TRBD1 aligns across 7 bases. From germline, CDR1 is SGHNT and CDR2 YYREEE (reference sequence). V shed 3 bases, J shed 5 bases, and the junction held 16 bases outside the gene matches. The CDR3 contains 17 residues. The CDR3 here is CASSWVDRRSRRETQYF. CDR3 coding DNA: TGTGCCAGCAGCTGGGTGGACAGGCGGAGCCGGCGGGAGACCCAGTACTTC. The variable domain in full, with the rest retrieved from reference TRBV5-4 and TRBJ2-5, is ETGVTQSPTHLIKTRGQQVTLRCSSQSGHNTVSWYQQALGQGPQFIFQYYREEENGRGNFPPRFSGLQFPNYSSELNVNALELDDSALYLCASSWVDRRSRRETQYFGPGTRLLVL.

The chain is built from TRBV27 and TRBJ1-1; 10 bases map to TRBD1. The CDR3 consists of 15 residues. In germline, CDR1 is MNHEY, CDR2 SMNVEV (reference sequence). With 7 bases clipped from V and 5 bases from J, the junction kept 10 bases outside the gene matches. CDR3: CASTRDRGVVTEAFF. The CDR3 nucleotides read TGTGCCAGCACCAGGGACAGGGGAGTGGTAACTGAAGCTTTCTTT.

The chain is built from TRBV7-9 and TRBJ1-4; D possibly corresponds to TRBD1 (5 bases). Looked up from germline, CDR1 is SEHNR and CDR2 is FQNEAQ (reference sequence). This CDR3 comprises 16 residues. V was clipped by 7 bases and J by 2 bases, with 17 bases between them. CDR3 bases: TGTGCCAGCAACCCCCCAACCAGGGCTACTAATGAAAAACTGTTTTTT. Its protein product is CASNPPTRATNEKLFF. The full variable domain, completed using reference TRBV7-9 and TRBJ1-4, is DTGVSQNPRHKITKRGQNVTFRCDPISEHNRLYWYRQTLGQGPEFLTYFQNEAQLEKSRLLSDRFSAERPKGSFSTLEIQRTEQGDSAMYLCASNPPTRATNEKLFFGSGTQLSVL.

J is TRBJ2-7 and V is TRBV19, with 10 bases matching TRBD2. The CDR3 spans 15 residues. V was clipped by 4 bases and J by 3 bases; unmatched bases: 6. Germline CDR1 is LNHDA and CDR2 is SQIVND (reference sequence). In DNA, the CDR3 is TGTGCCAGTAGTAGAGGACTAGCGGAGGGCTACGAGCAGTACTTC. Translated, it gives CASSRGLAEGYEQYF.

The CDR3 spells CASSPGSFSVNEQFF. In nucleotides, the CDR3 is TGTGCCAGCAGCCCGGGGTCCTTTTCCGTCAATGAGCAGTTCTTC. The rearrangement uses TRBV11-3 and TRBJ2-1; a weak D match, TRBD2 (5 bases). Trimming left V 5 bases short and J 6 bases short, with 17 bases between. The germline gives CDR1 SGHNT, CDR2 YENEEA. The length of the CDR3 is 15 residues.

The gene calls are TRBV4-2 and TRBJ1-1; maybe TRBD1 (5 bases). Between the trimmed V and J ends, which lost 4 bases and 3 bases, there was a span of 12 bases. Germline-derived CDR1 and CDR2 are LGHNA and YNFKEQ. This CDR3 comprises 14 residues. CDR3: CASSPRSGDTEAFF. The DNA of the CDR3 is TGTGCCAGCAGCCCCCGCTCGGGGGACACTGAAGCTTTCTTT.

V gene TRBV10-3 combines with J gene TRBJ2-1; 9 bases match TRBD2. Germline V CDR1 and CDR2: ENHRY, SYGVKD. V trimming: 2 bases; J trimming: 4 bases; junction bases outside the gene matches: 6. There are 16 residues in the CDR3. Here the CDR3 DNA reads TGTGCCATCAGTGAGGAGGGCGGGGGGGCTTACAATGAGCAGTTCTTC. It yields the protein CAISEEGGGAYNEQFF.

The CDR3 DNA is TGTGCCAGCAGCCCAGGGCAGGACTACCTATTCACAGATACGCAGTATTTT. Amino acid sequence: CASSPGQDYLFTDTQYF. This chain uses TRBV7-3 with TRBJ2-3; possibly TRBD2 for D (6 bases). The V and J ends lost 5 bases and 2 bases respectively, with 20 bases between them. This CDR3 has 17 residues. Germline lookup yields CDR1 SGHTA and CDR2 FQGTGA.

The chain has TRBV7-2 and TRBJ2-7; no firm D call. The length of the CDR3 is 13 residues. Germline V lookup: CDR1 SGHTA, CDR2 FQGNSA. Trimming left V 4 bases short and J 2 bases short, with 9 bases between. The CDR3 nucleotides are TGTGCCAGCAGCTGGGCTGGCACCTACGAGCAGTACTTC. Protein product: CASSWAGTYEQYF.

The gene calls are TRBV7-2 and TRBJ1-1; weak D call: TRBD1 (5 bases). Germline-derived CDR1 and CDR2 are SGHTA and FQGNSA. The V and J ends lost 1 base and 0 bases respectively, with 9 bases between them. This CDR3 has 15 residues. CDR3 amino acids: CASSLVAGLNTEAFF. In DNA form, the CDR3 reads TGTGCCAGCAGCTTAGTTGCAGGGTTGAACACTGAAGCTTTCTTT.

The V gene is TRBV2, the J gene TRBJ1-3; possibly TRBD1 for D (6 bases). The CDR3 loop spans 14 amino acids. The germline V gene encodes CDR1 SNHLY and CDR2 FYNNEI. Trimming shortened V by 11 bases and J by 4 bases, and 18 bases separated the two germline ends. The CDR3 nucleotides are TGTGCCGGGGGACACTCATTGGCCGGAAACACCATATATTTT. It is translated as CAGGHSLAGNTIYF.

The gene calls are TRBV6-6 and TRBJ2-7, with 8 bases fitting TRBD2. This CDR3 comprises 15 residues. V was pared by 0 bases and J by 2 bases, with 3 bases of the junction left unmatched. CDR1 is MNHNY, CDR2 SVGAGI, per germline (reference sequence). Written as DNA, the CDR3 is TGTGCCAGCAGTTACTCTGCGGGGGGAACCTACGAGCAGTACTTC. It translates to CASSYSAGGTYEQYF.

The chain carries TRBV5-5 and TRBJ1-2; D call uncertain. CDR1 and CDR2 (germline): SGHKS, YYEKEE (reference sequence). The V end was cut by 4 bases, the J end by 3 bases, with 10 bases between. This CDR3 region has 13 residues. CDR3 sequence reads: CASSPNQDYGYTF. The CDR3 DNA follows: TGTGCCAGCAGCCCTAATCAAGACTATGGCTACACCTTC.

The rearrangement joins TRBV10-1 to TRBJ2-5, with 8 bases identical to TRBD2. V shed 6 bases, J shed 2 bases, and the junction held 8 bases outside the gene matches. The germline CDR1 and CDR2 sequences are WNHNN and SYGVQD (reference sequence). The CDR3 is made up of 15 amino acids. The CDR3 nucleotides are TGCGCCAGCAGGGGGGAAGCGGGAGAACAAGAGACCCAGTACTTC. Amino acids: CASRGEAGEQETQYF.

This rearrangement joins TRBV30 to TRBJ2-3, with 11 bases identical to TRBD2. The CDR3 is made up of 13 amino acids. The V segment lost 5 bases and the J segment 3 bases; nucleotides outside the gene matches: 1. CDR1 is GTSNPN, CDR2 SVGIG, per germline (reference sequence). CDR3 nucleotide sequence: TGTGCCTGGCTAGCGGGAGGTACAGATACGCAGTATTTT. It encodes CAWLAGGTDTQYF.

The V call is TRBV9, the J call TRBJ2-5; D might be TRBD2 (6 bases). This CDR3 is built from 16 residues. Trimming left V 4 bases short and J 6 bases short, with 22 bases between. Germline-derived CDR1 and CDR2 are SGDLS and YYNGEE. The CDR3 here is CASSPTSGSGSKTQYF. As DNA, the CDR3 is TGTGCCAGCAGCCCCACCTCCGGAAGCGGGTCAAAGACCCAGTACTTC.

This clone was seen more than once but under ten times. The J gene is TRBJ1-1, the V gene TRBV30, with 9 bases identical to TRBD1. With 0 bases clipped from V and 4 bases from J, the junction kept 3 bases outside the gene matches. The CDR3 spans 14 residues. The V gene's germline CDR1 is GTSNPN and CDR2 SVGIG (reference sequence). The CDR3 here is CAWSVGTGTTEAFF. The CDR3 DNA reads as TGTGCCTGGAGTGTAGGGACAGGGACCACTGAAGCTTTCTTT.

The gene calls are TRBV19 and TRBJ1-1; D gene ambiguous. Germline loops: CDR1 LNHDA, CDR2 SQIVND (reference sequence). The V end lost 4 bases, the J end lost 1 base, and 16 bases lay between the germline ends. The CDR3 totals 16 residues. This CDR3 is CASSRPPRRGNTEAFF. The DNA for the CDR3 is TGTGCCAGTAGTAGACCCCCCCGCCGGGGGAACACTGAAGCTTTCTTT.

This rearrangement joins TRBV6-6 to TRBJ2-5, with 9 bases that match TRBD2. Germline values: CDR1 MNHNY, CDR2 SVGAGI (reference sequence). The CDR3 consists of 14 residues. V was clipped by 5 bases and J by 5 bases; unmatched bases: 6. The CDR3 coding sequence is TGTGCCAGCAGTACCGGGACTAGCACGGAGACCCAGTACTTC. It yields the protein CASSTGTSTETQYF.

This rearrangement joins TRBV25-1 to TRBJ1-1; 9 nucleotides align to TRBD1. V trimming: 3 bases; J trimming: 1 base; junction bases outside the gene matches: 6. The germline V gene encodes CDR1 MGHDK and CDR2 SYGVNS. CDR3 length: 16 residues. This CDR3 is CASSEAPGQGNTEAFF. The CDR3 DNA follows: TGTGCCAGCAGTGAGGCCCCGGGACAGGGGAACACTGAAGCTTTCTTT.